Presented here are 23 T cell receptor beta chains from one specimen sequenced in a study of post-analysis software for immune sequencing data (dated by TCRdb to 2015 to 2017). These receptors' targets are unknown. The protocol used for the library was PCR. The sample was run on an Illumina HiSeq 2500. To reduce PCR and sequencing biases, unique molecular identifiers were incorporated into the TCR beta cDNA libraries. TCRdb redid the processing of the public reads, applying fastp at Q25 and MiXCR, and retained in-frame beta chains. Records with the same CDR3 protein are collapsed into one entry carrying the most frequent genes and DNA. Here the sample has about half a million distinct CDR3 sequences; around 31% occur a single time. Around 6% of the sample belongs to the ten largest clones. What the work shows at the level of the full study, not this receptor alone: Patients showed significantly higher frequencies than controls for about 5 TRBV segments, among them TRBV5-6, TRBV5-1 and TRBV20-1.

Input material: blood. These receptors all come from a girl aged 2 to 17 with multiple sclerosis.

The rearrangement uses TRBV20-1 and TRBJ2-1, with 11 bases aligning to TRBD1. The CDR3 contains 15 residues. CDR1 DFQATT and CDR2 SNEGSKA come from the germline V gene (reference sequence). V lost 3 bases, J lost 5 bases, and 6 bases stayed unmatched. The CDR3 nucleotides read TGCAGTGCTAGGGCGGGACAGGGGGTCCACAATGAGCAGTTCTTC. Amino acids: CSARAGQGVHNEQFF.

The chain couples TRBV5-1 to TRBJ1-1; tentatively, D is TRBD1 (6 bases). Trimming cost V 3 bases and J 2 bases, with 17 bases left between them. Germline values: CDR1 SGHRS, CDR2 YFSETQ. This CDR3 has 16 residues. CDR3 sequence reads: CASSWDTVALNTEAFF. The DNA for the CDR3 is TGCGCCAGCAGCTGGGACACGGTAGCCTTAAACACTGAAGCTTTCTTT.

This clonotype was counted between two and nine times. The chain uses TRBV4-1 and TRBJ2-1; D remains ambiguous. This CDR3 contains 15 residues. In germline, CDR1 is MGHRA, CDR2 YSYEKL. V was cut by 2 bases and J by 10 bases, with 18 bases left in between. The CDR3 protein is CASSQRNVGPREQFF. CDR3 bases: TGCGCCAGCAGCCAACGCAACGTGGGTCCCCGGGAGCAGTTCTTC.

V and J are TRBV5-1 and TRBJ2-7; 7 bases agree with TRBD1. The CDR3 runs to 14 residues. Per the germline V gene, CDR1 is SGHRS and CDR2 is YFSETQ. Germline trimming cut 4 bases from V and 6 bases from J; bases unmatched to any gene: 10. The CDR3: CASSPVVAGGEQYF. The CDR3 coding sequence is TGCGCCAGCAGCCCGGTCGTGGCAGGGGGCGAGCAGTACTTC.

The sample holds many counts of this clonotype. The chain recombines TRBV24-1 with TRBJ2-5; 14 bases are a match to TRBD2. The CDR3 length is 14 residues. The V gene's germline CDR1 is KGHDR and CDR2 SFDVKD. The V segment lost 7 bases and the J segment 5 bases; nucleotides outside the gene matches: 2. CDR3 coding DNA: TGTGCCACCAGGGGACTAGCGGGGGATGAGACCCAGTACTTC. Its translation is CATRGLAGDETQYF.

This clonotype was recorded many times. V and J are TRBV20-1 and TRBJ2-7; 9 bases line up with TRBD1. The V segment lost 5 bases and the J segment 3 bases; nucleotides outside the gene matches: 5. CDR1 is DFQATT, CDR2 SNEGSKA, per germline (reference sequence). The length of the CDR3 is 13 residues. The CDR3 loop is CSAPDRGGYEQYF. The CDR3 DNA reads TGCAGTGCTCCGGACAGGGGAGGCTACGAGCAGTACTTC.

The chain recombines TRBV29-1 with TRBJ1-2, with D uncertain. V was trimmed by 3 bases and J by 0 bases, leaving 11 bases between them. Germline CDR1 and CDR2: SQVTM and ANQGSEA. The CDR3 totals 14 residues. The CDR3 here is CSVELHRANYGYTF. Here the CDR3 DNA reads TGCAGCGTTGAGTTACACCGTGCTAACTATGGCTACACCTTC.

The chain combines TRBV29-1 with TRBJ1-1; D perhaps matches TRBD1 (5 bases). Germline-derived CDR1 and CDR2 are SQVTM and ANQGSEA. Trimming pared 7 bases from V and 4 bases from J, leaving 16 bases between. The CDR3 extends over 13 amino acids. CDR3: CSATLGEGTEAFF. In DNA, the CDR3 is TGCAGCGCTACGCTAGGGGAGGGCACTGAAGCTTTCTTT. The variable domain in full, with the rest retrieved from reference TRBV29-1 and TRBJ1-1, is SAVISQKPSRDICQRGTSLTIQCQVDSQVTMMFWYRQQPGQSLTLIATANQGSEATYESGFVIDKFPISRPNLTFSTLTVSNMSPEDSSIYLCSATLGEGTEAFFGQGTRLTVV.

This chain connects TRBV2 to TRBJ1-1; the D gene is possibly TRBD1 (6 bases). From germline, CDR1 is SNHLY and CDR2 FYNNEI. Trimming stripped 10 bases from V and 3 bases from J, with 15 bases between. This CDR3 is 13 amino acids long. The CDR3 protein is CATGGPMDTEAFF. The CDR3 bases are TGTGCCACGGGGGGCCCGATGGACACTGAAGCTTTCTTT.

This clonotype was counted between two and nine times. The V gene is TRBV10-2, the J gene TRBJ2-7; 9 bases are shared with TRBD1. J lost 5 bases, V lost 6 bases, and 8 bases had no gene match. Germline lookup yields CDR1 WSHSY and CDR2 SAAADI. The length of the CDR3 is 14 residues. The CDR3 DNA sequence: TGCGCCAGCAGGGCCGGGACAGGGAATCACGAGCAGTACTTC. Translated, it gives CASRAGTGNHEQYF.

This clonotype was observed a few times. The chain has TRBV6-5 and TRBJ2-5; unclear D gene. Germline-derived CDR1 and CDR2 are MNHEY and SVGAGI. V lost 9 bases to trimming and J lost 2 bases, with 10 bases between them. The CDR3 contains 12 residues. The CDR3 spells CASTGRQETQYF. The CDR3 DNA is TGTGCCAGTACGGGCCGGCAAGAGACCCAGTACTTC.

The chain uses TRBV19 and TRBJ2-3, with a tentative D call TRBD2 (6 bases). V lost 6 bases to trimming and J lost 1 base, with 11 bases between them. Germline CDR1 LNHDA, CDR2 SQIVND (reference sequence). This CDR3 has 14 residues. The CDR3 sequence is CASRSGVRTDTQYF. In DNA, the CDR3 is TGTGCCAGTAGATCGGGGGTCCGCACAGATACGCAGTATTTT.

This clonotype showed up just a few times. V and J are TRBV20-1 and TRBJ1-1, with D possibly TRBD1 on 5 matching bases. This CDR3 has 13 amino acids. Germline V gene sequence: CDR1 DFQATT, CDR2 SNEGSKA (reference sequence). Trimming removed 6 bases at V and 0 bases at J, with 11 bases between. The CDR3 coding sequence is TGCAGTGCCCTCGGGACGGTGAACACTGAAGCTTTCTTT. Residues: CSALGTVNTEAFF.

The chain is built from TRBV27 and TRBJ2-2; D gene ambiguous. CDR3 length equals 14 residues. From germline, CDR1 is MNHEY and CDR2 SMNVEV (reference sequence). Trimming stripped 6 bases from V and 1 base from J, with 9 bases between. The CDR3 region has the DNA TGTGCCAGCAGACAAAACAGGAACACCGGGGAGCTGTTTTTT. Its protein product is CASRQNRNTGELFF.

The chain recombines TRBV5-1 with TRBJ2-5; tentatively, D is TRBD1 (6 bases). CDR1 SGHRS and CDR2 YFSETQ come from the germline V gene. The V end lost 1 base, the J end lost 2 bases, and 12 bases lay between the germline ends. This CDR3 is 15 amino acids long. In DNA, the CDR3 is TGCGCCAGCAGCTTGAACAGGGCAGGACAAGAGACCCAGTACTTC. Translating it yields CASSLNRAGQETQYF.

The chain has TRBV12-3 or TRBV12-4 and TRBJ1-1; no clear D. This CDR3 is built from 13 residues. V was cut by 7 bases and J by 6 bases, with 15 bases left in between. CDR3 in amino acids: CASTPGVRAEAFF. CDR3 bases: TGTGCCAGCACTCCTGGGGTACGGGCTGAAGCTTTCTTT.

The rearrangement joins TRBV12-3 or TRBV12-4 to TRBJ2-3, with a tentative D call TRBD2 (5 bases). The ends were cut back, 1 base at V and 3 bases at J, with 11 bases in the middle. CDR3 length: 15 amino acids. The DNA of the CDR3 is TGTGCCAGCAGTTTAGTGGGAGTCGAGACAGATACGCAGTATTTT. Protein: CASSLVGVETDTQYF.

This clonotype was counted ten times or more. The V call is TRBV6-5, the J call TRBJ2-1; D gene uncertain. The CDR3 has 15 residues. Germline assignment: CDR1 MNHEY and CDR2 SVGAGI. V was shortened by 2 bases and J by 0 bases, with 8 bases between the two germline ends. As DNA, the CDR3 is TGTGCCAGCAGTTACGCCCAGGCCTCCTACAATGAGCAGTTCTTC. It is translated as CASSYAQASYNEQFF.

This chain connects TRBV5-6 to TRBJ2-5; unclear D gene. From germline, CDR1 is SGHDT and CDR2 YYEEEE. The ends were cut back, 0 bases at V and 1 base at J, with 13 bases in the middle. This CDR3 contains 16 residues. The CDR3: CASSLDGRRSQETQYF. CDR3 nucleotide sequence: TGTGCCAGCAGCTTGGACGGACGACGGTCCCAAGAGACCCAGTACTTC.

The chain links TRBV6-6 to TRBJ1-4, with a possible D match to TRBD1 (5 bases). CDR3 size: 15 residues. Germline CDR1 is MNHNY and CDR2 is SVGAGI (reference sequence). Trimming pared 6 bases from V and 4 bases from J, leaving 15 bases between. CDR3 region: CASSLRTDNNEKLFF. CDR3 coding DNA: TGTGCCAGCAGCCTAAGGACGGACAATAATGAAAAACTGTTTTTT.

This CDR3 reads CSVDRESTDTQYF. DNA for the CDR3: TGCAGCGTTGACAGGGAGAGCACAGATACGCAGTATTTT. The chain employs TRBV29-1 and TRBJ2-3, with D perhaps matching TRBD1 or TRBD2 (5 bases each). This CDR3 comprises 13 residues. Trimming took off 3 bases at V and 0 bases at J, with 7 bases between the two ends. Germline assignment: CDR1 SQVTM and CDR2 ANQGSEA.

This clonotype was seen more than once but under ten times. The gene calls are TRBV5-1 and TRBJ1-2; D remains ambiguous. Trimming removed 5 bases at V and 1 base at J, with 12 bases between. Germline V CDR1 and CDR2: SGHRS, YFSETQ. The CDR3 runs to 14 residues. CDR3 in amino acids: CASRAPDGNYGYTF. The CDR3 coding sequence is TGCGCCAGCAGAGCCCCGGACGGTAACTATGGCTACACCTTC. Based on the CDR3 plus reference TRBV5-1 and TRBJ1-2, the full variable domain is KAGVTQTPRYLIKTRGQQVTLSCSPISGHRSVSWYQQTPGQGLQFLFEYFSETQRNKGNFPGRFSGRQFSNSRSEMNVSTLELGDSALYLCASRAPDGNYGYTFGSGTRLTVV.

The V call is TRBV7-3, the J call TRBJ2-7; a weak D match, TRBD2 (5 bases). This CDR3 comprises 13 residues. Germline V gives CDR1 SGHTA, CDR2 FQGTGA. Trimming took 2 bases from V and 6 from J, leaving 11 bases between them. Written as DNA, the CDR3 is TGTGCCAGCAGCTTACGCTGGGAGAGCGAGCAGTACTTC. Protein: CASSLRWESEQYF.